This T cell receptor (beta chain) was retrieved from a study of human T cells and chemical hapten exposure. In the study overall: Patients additionally received therapeutic doses of diphenylcyclopropenone on the scalp once a week, and this continued throughout the approximately 26-week study.

V shed 2 bases and J shed 6 bases, with 11 bases lying between them. Germline values: CDR1 MDHEN, CDR2 SYDVKM. This CDR3 region has 13 residues. This clonotype turned up a few times. For the library, individual cDNA molecules each received unique molecular identifiers. TCRdb itself ran the RACE reads through MiXCR, one entry per CDR3 protein. The profile shows approximately 340,000 distinct CDR3 sequences, approximately 6.3% of them singletons. The time point denotes: patch test 1, 2 weeks after DPC sensitization. Regarding treatment: therapeutic diphenylcyclopropenone sensitization with weekly scalp DPC. Blood draws preceded each patch test application.

The chain couples TRBV28 to TRBJ2-7; D not resolved. This receptor was taken from a woman between 18 and 29 years old with alopecia areata. Some clones in this sample may be carry-over from other donors' samples. The sequencing used whole blood, collected in connection with sensitization to the hapten diphenylcyclopropenone (DPC). CDR3 residues: CASSLGVKPEQYF. The CDR3 nucleotides read TGTGCCAGCAGTTTAGGGGTTAAACCCGAGCAGTACTTC.